This T cell receptor beta chain was captured in a study of vaccination and CD4 T cells after COVID-19. The CDR3 length is 15 residues. The V segment lost 7 bases and the J segment 1 base; nucleotides outside the gene matches: 9. CDR1 MNHEY and CDR2 SMNVEV come from the germline V gene (reference sequence). Details on this clonotype: Its antigen is unknown.

Cultured CD4+ T cell DNA underwent sequencing with the Oncomine TCR Beta short-read assay. TCRdb reprocessed the PCR reads via MiXCR and lists one record per CDR3 protein. The data show under 20,000 distinct CDR3 sequences, roughly 70% seen once. The treatment was: approximately 10-day PBMC culture with coronavirus spike peptide pools or control peptides (ViraFEST assay). The material sequenced was CD4+ T cells from blood, cultured in vitro. The sequence was obtained from a human donor who had recovered from COVID-19. The V and J genes are TRBV27 and TRBJ2-7; the match to TRBD1 covers 8 bases. CDR3 in amino acids: CASNRGSTGSYEQYF. The CDR3 bases are TGTGCCAGCAACAGGGGGTCGACAGGGTCCTACGAGCAGTACTTC.